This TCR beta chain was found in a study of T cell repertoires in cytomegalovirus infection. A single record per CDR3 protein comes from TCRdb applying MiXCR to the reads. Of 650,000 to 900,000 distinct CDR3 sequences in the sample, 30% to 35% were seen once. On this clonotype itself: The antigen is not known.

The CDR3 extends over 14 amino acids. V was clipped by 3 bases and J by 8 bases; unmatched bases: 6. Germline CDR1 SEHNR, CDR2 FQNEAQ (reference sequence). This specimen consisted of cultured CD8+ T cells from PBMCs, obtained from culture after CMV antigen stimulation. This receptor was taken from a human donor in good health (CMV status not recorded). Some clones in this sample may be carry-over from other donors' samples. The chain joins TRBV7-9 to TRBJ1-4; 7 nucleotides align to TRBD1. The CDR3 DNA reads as TGTGCCAGCAGCTTTGGCAGGGGGAAGGAAAAACTGTTTTTT. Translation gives CASSFGRGKEKLFF. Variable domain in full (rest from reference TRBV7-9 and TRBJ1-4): DTGVSQNPRHKITKRGQNVTFRCDPISEHNRLYWYRQTLGQGPEFLTYFQNEAQLEKSRLLSDRFSAERPKGSFSTLEIQRTEQGDSAMYLCASSFGRGKEKLFFGSGTQLSVL.